This TCR beta chain was sequenced in a study of technical replicates of blood from several donors. Profiling relied on immunoSEQ multiplex PCR, and the TCRdb table lists in-frame clones only, not all of them. Found here are some 71,000 clones, approximately 96% of them singletons; the top ten hold roughly 0.2%. The CDR3 length is 14 residues. V shed 3 bases and J shed 4 bases, with 12 bases lying between them. Germline CDR1 MNHEY, CDR2 SVGAGI. The TCR originated in a human donor in good health. The chain links TRBV6-5 to TRBJ1-1; a weak D match, TRBD1 (6 bases). Sequenced sample: T cells isolated from PBMCs. As DNA, the CDR3 is TGTGCCAGCAGTTATCAGGGGTTTACCACTGAAGCTTTCTTT. Residues: CASSYQGFTTEAFF.